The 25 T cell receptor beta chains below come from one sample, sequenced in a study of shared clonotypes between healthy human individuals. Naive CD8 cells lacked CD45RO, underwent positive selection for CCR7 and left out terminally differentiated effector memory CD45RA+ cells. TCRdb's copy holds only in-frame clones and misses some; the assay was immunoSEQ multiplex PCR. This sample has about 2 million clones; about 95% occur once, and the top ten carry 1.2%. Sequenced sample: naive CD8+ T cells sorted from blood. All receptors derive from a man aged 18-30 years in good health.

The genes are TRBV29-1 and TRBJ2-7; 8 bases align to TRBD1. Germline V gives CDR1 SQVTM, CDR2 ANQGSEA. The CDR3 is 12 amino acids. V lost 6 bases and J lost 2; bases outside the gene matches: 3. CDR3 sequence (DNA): TGCAGCGTCAGACAGGGGACCTACGAGCAGTACTTC. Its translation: CSVRQGTYEQYF.

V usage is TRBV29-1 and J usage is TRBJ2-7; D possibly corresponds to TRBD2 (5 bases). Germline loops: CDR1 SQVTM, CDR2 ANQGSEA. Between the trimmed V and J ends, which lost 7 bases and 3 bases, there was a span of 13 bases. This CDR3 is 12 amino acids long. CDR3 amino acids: CSALDGGYEQYF. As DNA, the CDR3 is TGCAGCGCACTAGACGGAGGCTACGAGCAGTACTTC.

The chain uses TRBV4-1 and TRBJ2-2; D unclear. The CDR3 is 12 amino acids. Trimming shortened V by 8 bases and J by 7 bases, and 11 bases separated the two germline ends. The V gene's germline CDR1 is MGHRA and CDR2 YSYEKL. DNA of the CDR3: TGCGCCAGCGGTTGGTCGGGCGGGGAGCTGTTTTTT. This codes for CASGWSGGELFF.

As DNA, the CDR3 is TGTGCCAGTAGTATAGGCCGGACTAGCGGAGGCCACTACGAGCAGTACTTC. Encoded protein: CASSIGRTSGGHYEQYF. This sequence joins TRBV19 and TRBJ2-7; 10 positions match TRBD2. V was pared by 1 base and J by 3 bases, with 9 bases of the junction left unmatched. The CDR3 is 17 amino acids. CDR1 is LNHDA and CDR2 is SQIVND in the germline V gene (reference sequence).

This CDR3 is CASSFGNYNSPLHF. CDR3 coding DNA: TGTGCCAGCAGCTTTGGAAACTATAATTCACCCCTCCACTTT. The chain carries TRBV5-6 and TRBJ1-6; D unresolved. The CDR3 length is 14 residues. CDR1 and CDR2 from the germline V gene are SGHDT and YYEEEE. The V gene lost 2 bases and the J gene lost 3 bases, with 6 bases spanning the gap.

CDR3 nucleotide sequence: TGTGCCAGCACCGGGACTGCTAACTCCTACGAGCAGTACTTC. It specifies CASTGTANSYEQYF. The genes are TRBV28 and TRBJ2-7; TRBD2 is a possible D gene (6 bases). Germline CDR1 MDHEN, CDR2 SYDVKM. The CDR3 spans 14 residues. The germline V and J ends were trimmed by 7 bases and 0 bases, with 13 bases remaining between them.

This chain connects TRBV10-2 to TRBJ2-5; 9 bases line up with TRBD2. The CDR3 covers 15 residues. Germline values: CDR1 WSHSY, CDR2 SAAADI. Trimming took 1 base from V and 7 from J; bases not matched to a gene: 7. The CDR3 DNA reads TGCGCCAGCAGTGAGTTGGGACTAGCTTCAGGGACCCAGTACTTC. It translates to CASSELGLASGTQYF.

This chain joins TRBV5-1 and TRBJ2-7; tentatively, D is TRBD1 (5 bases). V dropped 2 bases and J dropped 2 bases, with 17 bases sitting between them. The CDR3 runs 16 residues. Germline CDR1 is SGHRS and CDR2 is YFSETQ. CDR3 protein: CASSFPSDRSTYEQYF. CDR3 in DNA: TGCGCCAGCAGCTTCCCCTCCGACAGATCTACCTACGAGCAGTACTTC.

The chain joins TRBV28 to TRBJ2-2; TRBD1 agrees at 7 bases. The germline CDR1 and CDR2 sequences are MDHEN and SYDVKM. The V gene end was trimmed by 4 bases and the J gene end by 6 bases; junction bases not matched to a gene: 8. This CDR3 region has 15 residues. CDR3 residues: CASSSNGRGSGELFF. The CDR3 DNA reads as TGTGCCAGCAGTTCGAACGGCAGGGGGTCCGGGGAGCTGTTTTTT.

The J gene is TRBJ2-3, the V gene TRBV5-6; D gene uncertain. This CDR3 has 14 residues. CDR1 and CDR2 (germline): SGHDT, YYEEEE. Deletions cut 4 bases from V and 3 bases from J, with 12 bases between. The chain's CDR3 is CASSPIDQTDTQYF. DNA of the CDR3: TGTGCCAGCAGCCCCATTGACCAAACAGATACGCAGTATTTT.

CDR3 loop: CASSEGVSQSWYEQYF. DNA of the CDR3: TGTGCCAGCAGTGAAGGTGTCAGCCAGAGTTGGTACGAGCAGTACTTC. The chain couples TRBV6-1 to TRBJ2-7, with unresolved D. The V end lost 1 base, the J end lost 4 bases, and 17 bases lay between the germline ends. The CDR3 spans 16 residues. CDR1 and CDR2 from the germline V gene are MNHNS and SASEGT.

CDR3 DNA: TGTGCCAGCAGCTCCCAAGGTCGGGGACAATTTGAAGCTTTCTTT. Translating gives CASSSQGRGQFEAFF. The chain employs TRBV5-5 and TRBJ1-1, with D tentatively TRBD1 (6 bases). This CDR3 has 15 residues. Per the germline V gene, CDR1 is SGHKS and CDR2 is YYEKEE (reference sequence). V lost 3 bases and J 7 bases, leaving 19 bases between the germline ends.

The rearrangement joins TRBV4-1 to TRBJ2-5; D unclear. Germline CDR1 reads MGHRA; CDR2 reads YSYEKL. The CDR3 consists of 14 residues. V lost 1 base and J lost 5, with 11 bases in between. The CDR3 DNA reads TGCGCCAGCAGCCAAGTTCGACCCCAGGAGACCCAGTACTTC. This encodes CASSQVRPQETQYF.

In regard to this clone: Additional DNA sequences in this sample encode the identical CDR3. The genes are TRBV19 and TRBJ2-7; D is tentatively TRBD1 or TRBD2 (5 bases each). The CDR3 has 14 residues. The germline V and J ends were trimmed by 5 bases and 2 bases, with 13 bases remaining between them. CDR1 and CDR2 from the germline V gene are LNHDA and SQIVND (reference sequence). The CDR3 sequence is CASSPRDGTYEQYF. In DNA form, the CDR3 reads TGTGCCAGTAGTCCCCGGGACGGGACCTACGAGCAGTACTTC.

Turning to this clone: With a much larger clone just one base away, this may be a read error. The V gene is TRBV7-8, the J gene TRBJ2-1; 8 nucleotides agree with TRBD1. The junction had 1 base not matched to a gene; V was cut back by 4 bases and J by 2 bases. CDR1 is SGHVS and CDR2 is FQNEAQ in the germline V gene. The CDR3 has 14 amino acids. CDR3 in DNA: TGTGCCAGCAGCTCGGACAGGGCCTACAATGAGCAGTTCTTC. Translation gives CASSSDRAYNEQFF.

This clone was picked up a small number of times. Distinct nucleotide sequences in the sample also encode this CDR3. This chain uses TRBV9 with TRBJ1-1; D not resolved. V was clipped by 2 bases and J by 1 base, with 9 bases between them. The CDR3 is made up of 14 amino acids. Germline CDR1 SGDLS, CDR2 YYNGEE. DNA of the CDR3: TGTGCCAGCAGCGTCTACGGGGAGAACACTGAAGCTTTCTTT. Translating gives CASSVYGENTEAFF.

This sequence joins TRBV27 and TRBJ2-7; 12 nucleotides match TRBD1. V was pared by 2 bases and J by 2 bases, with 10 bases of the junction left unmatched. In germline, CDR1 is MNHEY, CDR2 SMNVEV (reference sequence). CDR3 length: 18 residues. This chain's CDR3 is CASSLRDRGRPGAYEQYF. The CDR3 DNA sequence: TGTGCCAGCAGTTTAAGGGACAGGGGGCGCCCCGGGGCCTACGAGCAGTACTTC.

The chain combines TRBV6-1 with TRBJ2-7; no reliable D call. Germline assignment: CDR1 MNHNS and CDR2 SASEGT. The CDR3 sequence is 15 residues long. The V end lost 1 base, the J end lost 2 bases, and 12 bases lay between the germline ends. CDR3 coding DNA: TGTGCCAGCAGTGAAGACATTTCCCCCACCTACGAGCAGTACTTC. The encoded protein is CASSEDISPTYEQYF.

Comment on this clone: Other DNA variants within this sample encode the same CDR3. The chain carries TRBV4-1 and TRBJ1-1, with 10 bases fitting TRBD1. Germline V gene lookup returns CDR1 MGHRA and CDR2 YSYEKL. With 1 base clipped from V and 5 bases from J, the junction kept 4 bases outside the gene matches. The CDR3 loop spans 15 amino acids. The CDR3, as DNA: TGCGCCAGCAGCCAAGGGGGACAGGGGAGGACTGAAGCTTTCTTT. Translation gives CASSQGGQGRTEAFF.

The DNA of the CDR3 is TGTGCCAGCAGCTTAGTTTGGGGCCCCGGGACAGGGGACTACGAGCAGTACTTC. Translation gives CASSLVWGPGTGDYEQYF. The chain is built from TRBV7-8 and TRBJ2-7, with TRBD1 identical over 10 bases. The CDR3 has 18 residues. Germline loops: CDR1 SGHVS, CDR2 FQNEAQ. V was clipped by 1 base and J by 3 bases; unmatched bases: 12.

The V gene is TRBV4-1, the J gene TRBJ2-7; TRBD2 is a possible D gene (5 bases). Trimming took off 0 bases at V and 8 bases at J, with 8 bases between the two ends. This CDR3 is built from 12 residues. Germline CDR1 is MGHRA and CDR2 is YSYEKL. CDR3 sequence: CASSQDSAQQYF. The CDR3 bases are TGCGCCAGCAGCCAAGATAGCGCTCAGCAGTACTTC.

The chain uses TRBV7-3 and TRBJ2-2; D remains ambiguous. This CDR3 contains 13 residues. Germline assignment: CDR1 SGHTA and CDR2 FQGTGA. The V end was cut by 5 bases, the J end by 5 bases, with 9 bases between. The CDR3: CASSLYRTGELFF. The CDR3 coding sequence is TGTGCCAGCAGCCTTTACCGGACCGGGGAGCTGTTTTTT.

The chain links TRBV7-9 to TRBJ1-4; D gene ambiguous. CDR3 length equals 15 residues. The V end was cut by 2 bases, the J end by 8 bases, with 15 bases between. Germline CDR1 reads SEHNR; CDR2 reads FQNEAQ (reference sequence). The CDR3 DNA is TGTGCCAGCAGCTTACCGACGGCCGGGTGGGAAAAACTGTTTTTT. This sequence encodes CASSLPTAGWEKLFF.

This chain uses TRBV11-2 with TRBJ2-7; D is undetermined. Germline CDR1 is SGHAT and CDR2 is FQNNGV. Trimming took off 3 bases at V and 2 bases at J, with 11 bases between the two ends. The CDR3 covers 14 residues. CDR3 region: CASSLGSPPYEQYF. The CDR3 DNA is TGTGCCAGCAGCTTGGGTTCACCCCCCTACGAGCAGTACTTC.

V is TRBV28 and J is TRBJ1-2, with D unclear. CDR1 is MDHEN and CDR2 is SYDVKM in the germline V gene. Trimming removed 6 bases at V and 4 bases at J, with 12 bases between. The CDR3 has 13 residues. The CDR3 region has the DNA TGTGCCAGCAGACGTGGGCCAATCTATGGCTACACCTTC. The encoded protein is CASRRGPIYGYTF.